This note documents a single T cell receptor (beta chain) sequence. Its target is unknown. TCRdb ran MiXCR on the RACE reads and lists one entry per CDR3 protein. The sample includes under 110,000 distinct CDR3 sequences, more than 10% of them seen just once. Described time point: pre-sensitization, week 0. Treatment of the sample: therapeutic diphenylcyclopropenone sensitization with weekly scalp DPC. Germline lookup yields CDR1 SGHNT and CDR2 YENEEA. Trimming cost V 6 bases and J 7 bases; bases outside gene matches: 10. The CDR3 contains 16 residues. The data were taken from a study of human T cells and chemical hapten exposure. Study-level information: Minor pooled library volume differences mainly drove per-sample TCR yield variation. Regarding the study as a whole: PT1 expanded TCR counts and patch test score were linked, and their correlation was positive.

This sequence was found in a woman aged 45 to 65 with alopecia areata. Some clones in this sample may be carry-over from other donors' samples. Sample: whole blood, taken in connection with sensitization to the hapten diphenylcyclopropenone (DPC). The J gene is TRBJ2-2, the V gene TRBV11-3; 11 nucleotides match TRBD2. CDR3 sequence reads: CASRRGTSGSDGELFF. The CDR3 nucleotides read TGTGCCAGCAGACGGGGTACTAGCGGGAGTGACGGGGAGCTGTTTTTT.